Sequencing of this T cell receptor (beta chain) was carried out in a study of regulatory T cells in long-lasting Graves disease. Study in general: It was over 5 years of antithyroid drugs, with positive TSH receptor antibodies, that meant persistent Graves' disease.

CDR3-region Arm-PCR and iRepertoire HTBI primers produced the TCR beta libraries. Each CDR3 protein is one row after TCRdb ran MiXCR on the multiplex PCR reads. The sample has 500,000 to 700,000 distinct CDR3 sequences, approximately 29% seen once; the top ten hold under 50%. The sample's time point: persistent/refractory GD, antithyroid drugs over 5 years with positive TRAb. Preparation of the TCR library used RNA extracted from PBMCs. CDR3 length: 12 amino acids. Germline CDR1 and CDR2: MNHNS and SASEGT. With 5 bases removed from V and 2 bases from J, the gap between germline ends came to 6 bases. This clonotype has at least ten counts. The target antigen is unknown. General study results and limits: New patients shared 1,000 or so public clonotypes, and persistent patients shared more, with 2,500 to 3,000.

The source material was peripheral blood mononuclear cells (PBMCs), sampled when the disease was refractory, from a patient treated with antithyroid drugs. The TCR comes from a female donor with Graves disease. This chain connects TRBV6-1 to TRBJ1-2, with D uncertain. The CDR3 region is CASSKWNYGYTF. The CDR3 coding sequence is TGTGCCAGCAGTAAGTGGAACTATGGCTACACCTTC.